These 9 T cell receptor beta chains were all obtained from the same sample, sequenced in a study of PD-1 blockade in mismatch repair-deficient tumors. The data were produced by immunoSEQ multiplex PCR, yet TCRdb's version contains in-frame clones alone and is incomplete. Of over 100,000 clones listed, about 74% are singletons. The sequencing here drew on peripheral blood, taken around 60 weeks after starting pembrolizumab. The receptors derive from an adult with mismatch repair-deficient cancer.

This clone was observed a handful of times. The chain carries TRBV6-5 and TRBJ2-1; 10 positions match TRBD2. V trimming: 0 bases; J trimming: 7 bases; junction bases outside the gene matches: 6. This CDR3 is 16 amino acids long. Germline CDR1 MNHEY, CDR2 SVGAGI. The CDR3 reads CASSYSLTSGVNEQFF. The CDR3 DNA reads as TGTGCCAGCAGTTACTCGTTAACTAGCGGGGTTAATGAGCAGTTCTTC.

V is TRBV5-5 and J is TRBJ2-3; 11 bases are shared with TRBD2. From germline, CDR1 is SGHKS and CDR2 YYEKEE (reference sequence). The CDR3 has 18 residues. V dropped 0 bases and J dropped 4; count of bases not matched to a gene: 10. The CDR3 loop reads CASSLVGTSGPGADTQYF. CDR3 bases: TGTGCCAGCAGCTTGGTCGGGACTAGCGGTCCTGGAGCAGATACGCAGTATTTT.

This chain uses TRBV7-9 with TRBJ2-7; tentatively, D is TRBD2 (7 bases). This CDR3 has 17 amino acids. V dropped 1 base and J dropped 5 bases, with 21 bases sitting between them. CDR1 is SEHNR and CDR2 is FQNEAQ in the germline V gene (reference sequence). The CDR3 spells CASSLVGGGAGVHEQYF. The CDR3 DNA reads TGTGCCAGCAGCTTAGTAGGGGGTGGGGCGGGAGTCCACGAGCAGTACTTC.

The J gene is TRBJ1-4, the V gene TRBV5-4; 9 nucleotides match TRBD1. The J segment lost 2 bases and the V segment lost 4 bases, leaving 12 bases of the junction unmatched. Germline CDR1 and CDR2: SGHNT and YYREEE (reference sequence). The CDR3 runs to 18 residues. The CDR3 loop reads CASSQDPTGGLTNEKLFF. The CDR3 bases are TGTGCCAGCAGCCAAGATCCAACAGGGGGCCTGACTAATGAAAAACTGTTTTTT.

The chain has TRBV5-1 and TRBJ2-5, with 10 bases aligning to TRBD2. CDR1 is SGHRS and CDR2 is YFSETQ in the germline V gene. CDR3 length: 15 amino acids. With V trimmed by 0 bases and J by 2 bases, 1 base remained unmatched. The CDR3 DNA is TGCGCCAGCAGCTTGGGACTAGCGGGTCAAGAGACCCAGTACTTC. This gives the protein CASSLGLAGQETQYF.

The V gene is TRBV6-1, the J gene TRBJ2-3; D gene ambiguous. Trimming took off 3 bases at V and 0 bases at J, with 10 bases between the two ends. Germline loops: CDR1 MNHNS, CDR2 SASEGT. This CDR3 spans 15 amino acids. This CDR3 reads CASSDQLASTDTQYF. CDR3 DNA: TGTGCCAGCAGTGATCAGTTAGCAAGCACAGATACGCAGTATTTT.

The gene calls are TRBV30 and TRBJ2-2; 10 nucleotides agree with TRBD1. The CDR3 spans 16 residues. From germline, CDR1 is GTSNPN and CDR2 SVGIG (reference sequence). The junction had 11 bases not matched to a gene; V was cut back by 5 bases and J by 5 bases. Here the CDR3 reads CAWRRPGQGRTGELFF. The CDR3 DNA reads as TGTGCCTGGCGCCGACCGGGACAGGGGAGGACCGGGGAGCTGTTTTTT.

The chain recombines TRBV6-1 with TRBJ1-5; 11 bases match TRBD1. CDR3 length: 15 amino acids. V lost 6 bases and J lost 1; bases outside the gene matches: 2. Germline CDR1 reads MNHNS; CDR2 reads SASEGT. CDR3 sequence (DNA): TGTGCCAGCAGAGGGGACAGGGGGAGCAATCAGCCCCAGCATTTT. This encodes CASRGDRGSNQPQHF.

CDR3 nucleotides: TGTGCCAGCCCAAGGCAAGCGGGAGTCGGTGAGCAGTTCTTC. Protein: CASPRQAGVGEQFF. The rearrangement joins TRBV18 to TRBJ2-1, with 8 bases fitting TRBD2. CDR1 and CDR2 (germline): KGHSH, LQKENI. V was clipped by 8 bases and J by 9 bases; unmatched bases: 12. This CDR3 spans 14 amino acids.